This TCR beta chain was sequenced for a study of cytomegalovirus exposure and HLA in healthy donors (dated by TCRdb to the late 2010s). Regarding the complete study: The approximately 710 repertoires of the first cohort and the roughly 120 validation repertoires were produced on the same platform, according to a later analysis. The study aimed to test whether signatures of past pathogen exposure could be identified by cataloging public T cell receptors. A separate validation cohort of over a hundred different subjects was used in addition to the roughly 700-subject first cohort. To predict cytomegalovirus infection status, the study combined high-throughput TCR immunosequencing, statistical association of individual TCRs with disease status, and machine learning. General conclusions and limits of the study: The authors suggested that the approach could potentially be generalized to other disease states and immunological phenotypes. Most TCR sequences were observed very rarely across donors, whereas some public TCRs were present in many individuals. The classifier was reported to diagnose cytomegalovirus status with high specificity and sensitivity in both the original cohort and the validation cohort. In vitro tests confirmed that a few of the cytomegalovirus-associated TCR beta chains recognize cytomegalovirus antigens. All 120 or so repertoires were used to score co-occurrence in the validation cohort in a later analysis, because that analysis had no HLA typing for the cohort. The study gave a list of over 150 TCR beta chains associated with cytomegalovirus. In a later analysis, TCRs clustered in the first cohort were found to also tend to co-occur in the approximately 110 validation repertoires, with approximately 94% of cluster scores above 0.

Libraries came from the immunoSEQ multiplex PCR assay. The original pipeline was this. A statistical classification framework was developed to diagnose cytomegalovirus status using the catalog of TCR beta chain sequences. This immuneACCESS table, as held by TCRdb, lists in-frame sequences with V and J called but not all clones. Of the missing ones, under half trace to an unresolved V gene in checked studies; the others have no known cause. The V and J calls and clone size were taken over from that table, and D and trimming were inferred from the DNA. The sample table lists 250,000 or so clones, more than 75% of them with a count of one. The biggest ten clones account for more than 10% of the sample. Between the V and J ends, shortened by 1 base and 7 bases respectively, the junction contains 26 bases. The CDR3 covers 18 residues, taking in both the cysteine and the phenylalanine. The kept DNA is CDR3 alone, 54 bases in frame from the first base. Reading the germline V gene gives CDR1 MNHNS and CDR2 SASEGT.

In the case of this clone: Its specific antigen is unknown. The input lacks base qualities; no much larger clone sits a single base away.

Donors formed part of the validation cohort, which comprised 120 or so subjects and was distinct from the first cohort of under 850 subjects. The sequence came from a young man in good health and CMV-seropositive. Recombination joined TRBV6-1 with TRBJ2-7, with a tentative D gene TRBD2 over 6 matching bases. Material for sequencing was PBMCs. The DNA sequence reads TGTGCCAGCAGTGAAGGGACTATAGCGGCATCCTACGGGCGAGAGCAGTACTTC. Its translation reads: CASSEGTIAASYGREQYF.